This T cell receptor beta chain derives from a study of cytomegalovirus exposure and HLA in healthy donors. The CDR3 extends over 14 amino acids. The junction had 3 bases not matched to a gene; V was cut back by 2 bases and J by 6 bases. The germline V gene encodes CDR1 MDHEN and CDR2 SYDVKM. Use of 60 Vbeta and 13 Jbeta primers characterized the PCR. Sequencing was performed with immunoSEQ multiplex PCR; in TCRdb, only in-frame clones are kept and a portion is missing. This sample has over 110,000 clones, with around 73% found just once. Study observations and caveats: TCR association rates varied by HLA locus in a later analysis, with DRB1 highest and HLA-C lowest. There were a few CMV-associated chains whose specificity for CMV antigens was confirmed in vitro. TRBV6-2, TRBV6-3 and some other V segments were unresolvable in 87-base-pair reads. It was 160 or so TCR beta chains that were listed as cytomegalovirus-associated.

Remarks on this clone: Antigen unknown.

The sample taken for sequencing was PBMCs. This TCR was recovered from a female donor in good health and CMV-seronegative. V gene TRBV28 combines with J gene TRBJ2-1; TRBD2 agrees at 8 bases. The CDR3, as DNA: TGTGCCAGCAGTTTAGCGGGGGGCACCAATGAGCAGTTCTTC. Protein product: CASSLAGGTNEQFF.